A single T cell receptor (beta chain) is shown here with its context. Original processing methods: How many nucleated cells were present was estimated from reference gene primer amplification. Using immunoSEQ multiplex PCR, the repertoire was profiled, and TCRdb retains in-frame clones only, with some absent. That table furnishes V, J and clone size, whereas the DNA furnished D and trimming. The sample records 300,000 to 400,000 clones, roughly nine tenths being singletons. Trimming cost V 2 bases and J 0 bases, with 11 bases left between them. Germline assignment: CDR1 SGHAT and CDR2 FQNNGV. The CDR3 extends over 15 amino acids. The data are from a study of blood T cell repertoires in COVID-19.

The J gene is TRBJ2-7, the V gene TRBV11-2, with a tentative D call TRBD2 (6 bases). The sequencing input was PBMCs or T cells enriched from blood (not recorded which). The origin of this receptor is a woman aged 25-40 years who had been exposed to COVID-19. In nucleotides, the CDR3 is TGTGCCAGCAGCTTATCCCTGCGGGGCTCCTACGAGCAGTACTTC. Translating gives CASSLSLRGSYEQYF.